What follows is one T cell receptor beta chain and its context. The target of this receptor is not known. The record has no base qualities; no much larger clone is one base away. Patients with a history of autoimmune disease or receiving systemic immunosuppression were excluded from the trial. In every dose cohort, peripheral blood was drawn for TCR sequencing at baseline, cycle 4 day 1, and cycle 7 day 1. The samples were taken from a phase I, first-in-human, multicenter, open-label dose-escalation trial of ivuxolimab. Adults with locally advanced or metastatic head and neck squamous cell, hepatocellular, melanoma or renal cell carcinoma were enrolled in the trial. CD4+ and CD8+ T cells were sorted separately from peripheral blood before TCR sequencing. Based on the germline V gene, the CDR1 and CDR2 sequences are SGHTA and FQGNSA. V is clipped by 3 bases and J by 6 bases, and the sequence between their germline boundaries is 9 bases long. There are 14 amino acids in the CDR3, from cysteine to phenylalanine inclusive. The read is trimmed to its CDR3 DNA, 42 bases read in frame from base 1.

This entry comes from a study of OX40 agonist ivuxolimab in advanced cancers. Study-level background: Ivuxolimab, which targeted the costimulatory receptor OX40 (CD134), was an agonistic, fully human IgG2 monoclonal antibody. Intravenous ivuxolimab was administered to patients every 2 weeks at six dose levels: 0.01, 0.1, 0.3, 1.5, 3 and 10 mg/kg. Three dose-escalation patients achieved partial responses, one with hepatocellular carcinoma and two with cutaneous melanoma. The monotherapy dose-escalation portion (N of about 50 patients) of the phase I ivuxolimab trial is reported in the paper. The purpose of peripheral TCRbeta sequencing was to test whether ivuxolimab changed TCR sequence diversity and led to clonal T-cell expansion. Of the approximately 50 patients in dose escalation, some 20 had hepatocellular carcinoma, approximately 15 had melanoma, 9 had renal cell carcinoma and 9 had head and neck cancer. In the dose-escalation cohort, approximately 82% of patients were male, and the mean age was around 60 years with a range of about 20 to 80. Prior anti-PD-1, anti-PD-L1 or anti-CTLA-4 therapy was permitted, and checkpoint inhibitors had been received by around 39% of dose-escalation patients. On the study overall, not on this receptor specifically: At doses of 0.1 to 3.0 mg/kg, clonal expansion of both CD4+ and CD8+ T cells in blood was seen between baseline and week 6. Low levels of normalized T-cell clonal expansion were also seen in some patients who did not respond. Partial responders in the 0.1-3.0 mg/kg groups had among the lowest normalized peripheral clonal expansion, especially among CD8+ T cells. The antigen specificity of the peripheral T cells that underwent clonal expansion was not determined. After ivuxolimab, CD8+ T cells had more expanded clones than CD4+ T cells on average.

For sequencing of the TCRbeta CDR3 region, genomic DNA was extracted from the sorted cells. The immunoSEQ Assay was used to sequence the TCRbeta CDR3 regions. TCRdb took this table from immuneACCESS and kept in-frame rearrangements with V and J called. Such tables lack part of the clones; where checked against another copy, unresolved V genes explain under half of the gap, and the rest is unexplained. The sample data list 60,000 to 80,000 clones, and 81% of these were observed just once. The leading ten clones occupy over 4% of the sample. This sample comprised CD4+ or CD8+ T cells sorted from blood, obtained in a trial of the OX40 agonist ivuxolimab. The receptor chain draws on TRBV7-2 and TRBJ1-6; the D gene lacks a confident call. The sequence came from an adult with an advanced solid tumor such as melanoma, head and neck, liver or kidney cancer. The nucleotides are TGTGCCAGCAGCTTCTTAGGGAGTAATTCACCCCTCCACTTT. This codes for CASSFLGSNSPLHF.